The following is a T cell receptor (beta chain) sequence with its context. The CDR3 is 13 amino acids. In germline, CDR1 is SNHLY, CDR2 FYNNEI. Trimming stripped 7 bases from V and 8 bases from J, with 17 bases between. The sample is drawn from a study of blood T cell repertoires in COVID-19. Study-wide context: Acute-phase and convalescent COVID-19 samples originated in the United States, Italy and Spain. T cells, B-cell-depleted T cells, or PBMCs supplied cDNA or gDNA.

The data were produced by immunoSEQ multiplex PCR, yet TCRdb's version contains in-frame clones alone and is incomplete. The profile covers about 130,000 clones, with about 81% appearing a single time and roughly a sixth taken by the ten largest. Patients in Seattle were enrolled during active infection, then followed longitudinally. The TCR sequence derives from a man under 40 with COVID-19, enrolled during active disease. This chain joins TRBV2 and TRBJ1-2; maybe TRBD1 (6 bases). Sequences were obtained from peripheral blood. The CDR3 loop is CASMNQGSGGYTF. CDR3 sequence (DNA): TGTGCCAGCATGAATCAGGGGAGTGGGGGCTACACCTTC.